The rows below give T cell receptor beta chains drawn from one sample of a study of blood T cell repertoires in COVID-19. Libraries were prepared by immunoSEQ multiplex PCR; TCRdb keeps only in-frame clonotypes and omits some of them. The sample has 30,000 to 45,000 clones; 87% are singletons. Specimen: peripheral blood. All receptors derive from a human donor in a cohort sampled during active COVID-19. The CDR3 runs from the conserved cysteine through the conserved F or W. The D gene is left open where the match is weak. The size field is filled for only some rows; it gives once, few, many or a size class.

d_gene | j_gene | v_gene | abundance | CDR3aa | CDR3nt
TRBD2 | TRBJ2-1 | TRBV28 | NA | CASSSLVLAGTLFEQFF | TGTGCCAGCAGTTCTCTGGTGTTAGCGGGAACCCTCTTTGAGCAGTTCTTC
NA | TRBJ1-2 | TRBV6-6 | NA | CASNDRSGGPGGYTF | TGTGCCAGCAACGACAGGTCTGGAGGTCCGGGGGGCTACACCTTC
TRBD1 | TRBJ1-6 | TRBV12-3/TRBV12-4 | NA | CASRIRGSSPLHF | TGTGCCAGCAGAATCAGGGGGTCTTCACCCCTCCACTTT
NA | TRBJ2-6 | TRBV4-1 | NA | CASSQDPGGDLAGANVLTF | TGCGCCAGCAGCCAAGATCCGGGGGGCGATCTGGCTGGGGCCAACGTCCTGACTTTC
NA | TRBJ2-1 | TRBV9 | NA | CASSPPMKGYNEQFF | TGTGCCAGCAGCCCCCCGATGAAGGGGTACAATGAGCAGTTCTTC
NA | TRBJ2-7 | TRBV20-1 | NA | CSASLTQNEQYF | TGCAGTGCTAGTCTGACTCAGAACGAGCAGTACTTC
NA | TRBJ2-3 | TRBV7-9 | NA | CASSLNSAGISTDTQYF | TGTGCCAGCAGCCTTAACTCCGCCGGGATTTCCACAGATACGCAGTATTTT
NA | TRBJ2-1 | TRBV5-1 | NA | CASSRALNEQFF | TGCGCCAGCAGCCGAGCCCTCAATGAGCAGTTCTTC
NA | TRBJ2-3 | TRBV5-5 | NA | CASSLEGGQDTQYF | TGTGCCAGCAGCTTGGAGGGGGGGCAAGATACGCAGTATTTT
TRBD2 | TRBJ2-1 | TRBV6-5 | NA | CASGGGYEQFF | TGTGCCAGCGGGGGGGGGTATGAGCAGTTCTTC
NA | TRBJ1-2 | TRBV7-9 | NA | CASSLTDSYGYTF | TGTGCCAGCAGCTTAACGGACAGCTATGGCTACACCTTC
NA | TRBJ2-2 | TRBV5-1 | NA | CASSSGLNTGELFF | TGCGCCAGCAGCTCAGGGCTTAACACCGGGGAGCTGTTTTTT
TRBD2 | TRBJ2-3 | TRBV4-3 | NA | CASSQEPLGGRDTQYF | TGCGCCAGCAGCCAAGAGCCATTGGGGGGGAGGGATACGCAGTATTTT
NA | TRBJ1-4 | TRBV3-1/TRBV3-2 | NA | CASSRRNEKLFF | TGTGCCAGCAGCCGGCGGAATGAAAAACTGTTTTTT
TRBD1 | TRBJ2-1 | TRBV6-5 | NA | CASSYTGQGSDEQFF | TGTGCCAGCAGTTATACGGGACAGGGCTCGGACGAGCAGTTCTTC
TRBD1 | TRBJ2-7 | TRBV28 | NA | CASRPPSGQGPTYEQYF | TGTGCCAGCAGACCCCCTTCAGGACAGGGGCCGACCTACGAGCAGTACTTC
NA | TRBJ2-7 | TRBV6-5 | NA | CASSYRLGHYEQYF | TGTGCCAGCAGTTACCGACTCGGACACTACGAGCAGTACTTC
NA | TRBJ2-4 | TRBV18 | NA | CASSPGRTNIQYF | TGTGCCAGCTCACCGGGGCGGACAAACATTCAGTACTTC
NA | TRBJ1-1 | TRBV7-2 | NA | CASSEQGNTEAFF | TGTGCCAGCAGCGAACAGGGTAACACTGAAGCTTTCTTT
NA | TRBJ2-7 | TRBV10-2 | once | CASHDSGREQYF | TGCGCCAGCCACGACAGCGGGCGCGAGCAGTACTTC
NA | TRBJ1-2 | TRBV27 | NA | CASSFRAPSFNYGYTF | TGTGCCAGCAGTTTTCGGGCCCCTAGCTTTAACTATGGCTACACCTTC
NA | TRBJ1-5 | TRBV7-8 | NA | CASSLALGADYQPQHF | TGTGCCAGCAGCTTAGCGCTTGGGGCAGATTATCAGCCCCAGCATTTT
TRBD1 | TRBJ1-5 | TRBV7-4 | NA | CASSRIRGSSNQPQHF | TGTGCCAGCAGCCGAATCAGGGGGTCTAGCAATCAGCCCCAGCATTTT
TRBD1 | TRBJ1-2 | TRBV10-3 | once | CAIRGRDSGGGEEGYTF | TGTGCCATCAGGGGAAGGGACAGTGGAGGGGGAGAGGAGGGCTACACCTTC
NA | TRBJ1-6 | TRBV27 | NA | CASSLTGLGSPLHF | TGTGCCAGCAGTTTAACGGGTCTCGGTTCACCCCTCCACTTT
NA | TRBJ1-5 | TRBV7-8 | NA | CASSLVRGAHQPQHF | TGTGCCAGCAGCTTAGTTCGGGGGGCACATCAGCCCCAGCATTTT
NA | TRBJ2-7 | TRBV19 | NA | CASSTLGQLGVYEQYF | TGTGCCAGTAGTACCCTCGGACAGCTAGGGGTCTACGAGCAGTACTTC